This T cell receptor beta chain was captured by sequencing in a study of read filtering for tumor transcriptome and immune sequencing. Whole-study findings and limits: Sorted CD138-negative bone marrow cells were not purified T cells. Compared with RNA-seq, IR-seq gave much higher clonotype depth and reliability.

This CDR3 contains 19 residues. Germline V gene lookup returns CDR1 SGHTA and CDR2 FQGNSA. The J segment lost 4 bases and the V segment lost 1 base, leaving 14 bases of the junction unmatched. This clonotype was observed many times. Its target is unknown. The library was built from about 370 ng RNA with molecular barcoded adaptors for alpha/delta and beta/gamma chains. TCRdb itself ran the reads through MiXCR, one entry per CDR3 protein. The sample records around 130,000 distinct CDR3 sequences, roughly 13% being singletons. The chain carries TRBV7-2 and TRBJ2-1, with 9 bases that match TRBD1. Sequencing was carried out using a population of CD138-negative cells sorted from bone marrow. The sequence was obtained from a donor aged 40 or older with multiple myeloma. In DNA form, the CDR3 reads TGTGCCAGCAGCTTAGTAATCGTGATACAGGGGGCGCGATACAATGAGCAGTTCTTC. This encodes CASSLVIVIQGARYNEQFF.